This T cell receptor (beta chain) emerged from a study of early T cells in non-severe SARS-CoV-2 infection. Looking at the study overall: The authors sequenced bulk RNA from unsorted whole blood, leaving chains unpaired. General study points: Database matching using VDJdb favored anti-spike CD8 responses, with private and CD4 specificities left missing.

This clonotype was counted between two and nine times. Its antigen is unknown. In the library, individual cDNA molecules carried attached unique molecular identifiers. TCRdb itself ran the 5' RACE reads through MiXCR, one entry per CDR3 protein. This sample has about 64,000 distinct CDR3 sequences, with around 13% found just once. V shed 3 bases, J shed 4 bases, and the junction held 6 bases outside the gene matches. This CDR3 is 15 amino acids long. CDR1 and CDR2 from the germline V gene are DFQATT and SNEGSKA (reference sequence). This TCR derives from an adult who was a healthcare worker with PCR-confirmed SARS-CoV-2 infection or an uninfected control (not recorded which). Sequencing used whole blood, obtained at baseline. V usage is TRBV20-1 and J usage is TRBJ1-5, with 10 bases lining up with TRBD1. CDR3 residues: CSASSPDRGNQPQHF. CDR3 DNA sequence: TGCAGTGCTAGTTCCCCGGACAGGGGGAATCAGCCCCAGCATTTT.